Sequencing of this TCR beta chain was carried out in a study of persistence of HIV-infected CD4 T cells. Study-level information: A larger, less memory-rich fraction responded to anti-CD3/anti-CD28 beads than to antigen.

Findings and limits, study-wide: Antigen-responding cells were enriched for degenerate expanded CDR3beta sequences.

The V and J ends lost 4 bases and 3 bases respectively, with 17 bases between them. Looked up from germline, CDR1 is SGDLS and CDR2 is YYNGEE. This CDR3 spans 15 amino acids. Anti-CD3/anti-CD28 beads served as a nonspecific positive control stimulus. Responding CD4+ T cells were sorted by upregulation of both CD40 ligand and CD69. In regard to this clone: Its specificity is unknown.

Sequencing used immunoSEQ version 4 in survey mode. This table comes from immunoSEQ multiplex PCR, and its TCRdb copy is limited to in-frame clones, with some not included. Of roughly 48,000 clones in the sample, 88% were seen once. The chain uses TRBV9 and TRBJ2-7, with D perhaps assigned TRBD1 or TRBD2 (5 bases each). The sample was CD4+ T cells sorted from PBMCs after approximately 18-hour stimulation, taken from a patient who received antiretroviral therapy. The TCR sequence derives from an adult woman with HIV who was CMV-seropositive. CDR3 nucleotide sequence: TGTGCCAGCAGCCAATGGGGGACGGCAGTCTACGAGCAGTACTTC. Protein: CASSQWGTAVYEQYF.